This is a list of T cell receptor beta chains from one sample in a study of CD8+ T cells in alopecia areata. Assay used: immunoSEQ multiplex PCR; TCRdb lists only in-frame clones, some missing. The sample includes 130,000 or so clones, 86% of them seen just once. The material sequenced was CD8+ T cells sorted from blood, taken at week 4, from a patient treated with tofacitinib. Every receptor here comes from a human donor with alopecia areata. Both conserved end residues are part of each CDR3. The D gene is left open where the match is weak. A row's size may be missing; if present it is once, few, many or a size class.

clone size: NA; D gene: NA; V gene: TRBV9; J gene: TRBJ1-1; CDR3 DNA: TGTGCCAGCAGCGTAGTAGATGGCAGAAAGAACACTGAAGCTTTCTTT; CDR3 protein: CASSVVDGRKNTEAFF
clone size: NA; D gene: NA; V gene: TRBV5-4; J gene: TRBJ2-3; CDR3 DNA: TGTGCCAGCAGACTCGGAGGTCCCACAGATACGCAGTATTTT; CDR3 protein: CASRLGGPTDTQYF
clone size: NA; D gene: NA; V gene: TRBV29-1; J gene: TRBJ2-5; CDR3 DNA: TGCAGCGTGCGGACTCCCATCCAAGAGACCCAGTACTTC; CDR3 protein: CSVRTPIQETQYF
clone size: NA; D gene: NA; V gene: TRBV2; J gene: TRBJ2-1; CDR3 DNA: TGTGCCAGCAGTCGGAGTTCTACGGGAGCGACCTACAATGAGCAGTTCTTC; CDR3 protein: CASSRSSTGATYNEQFF
clone size: NA; D gene: TRBD1; V gene: TRBV11-3; J gene: TRBJ2-5; CDR3 DNA: TGTGCCAGCGGGGACAGGGATTCGGAGACCCAGTACTTC; CDR3 protein: CASGDRDSETQYF
clone size: NA; D gene: NA; V gene: TRBV29-1; J gene: TRBJ1-2; CDR3 DNA: TGCAGTGGCGGGGTCCAGGGCTATGGCTACACCTTC; CDR3 protein: CSGGVQGYGYTF
clone size: few; D gene: NA; V gene: TRBV5-1; J gene: TRBJ1-3; CDR3 DNA: TGCGCCAGCAGCCCGAATGGGGGGACCGGAAACACCATATATTTT; CDR3 protein: CASSPNGGTGNTIYF
clone size: once; D gene: TRBD2; V gene: TRBV7-9; J gene: TRBJ2-3; CDR3 DNA: TGTGCCAGCAGCCGGACTAGCGGGAACACAGATACGCAGTATTTT; CDR3 protein: CASSRTSGNTDTQYF
clone size: NA; D gene: TRBD1; V gene: TRBV7-9; J gene: TRBJ2-7; CDR3 DNA: TGTGCCAGCAGCGCGACGGACAGGGGACTTTCCTACGAGCAGTACTTC; CDR3 protein: CASSATDRGLSYEQYF
clone size: NA; D gene: NA; V gene: TRBV27; J gene: TRBJ2-1; CDR3 DNA: TGTGCCAGCAGTTTATTTCAGGGAAGGGGCAATGAGCAGTTCTTC; CDR3 protein: CASSLFQGRGNEQFF
clone size: NA; D gene: NA; V gene: TRBV29-1; J gene: TRBJ2-2; CDR3 DNA: TGCAGCGTTGAGGGGTCGAACACCGGGGAGCTGTTTTTT; CDR3 protein: CSVEGSNTGELFF
clone size: few; D gene: NA; V gene: TRBV29-1; J gene: TRBJ2-3; CDR3 DNA: TGCAGCGTTAAGGGGCCTTGGGGGAGAACAGATACGCAGTATTTT; CDR3 protein: CSVKGPWGRTDTQYF
clone size: NA; D gene: NA; V gene: TRBV5-6; J gene: TRBJ2-3; CDR3 DNA: TGTGCCAGCAGCTTGGACAGCACAGATACGCAGTATTTT; CDR3 protein: CASSLDSTDTQYF
clone size: NA; D gene: TRBD2; V gene: TRBV4-2; J gene: TRBJ2-7; CDR3 DNA: TGTGCCAGCAGCCCCAGCGGGGGGGGTCAGAACGAGCAGTACTTC; CDR3 protein: CASSPSGGGQNEQYF
clone size: once; D gene: NA; V gene: TRBV9; J gene: TRBJ2-7; CDR3 DNA: TGTGCCAGCAGCCCCCGCATCCTTTCCTACGAGCAGTACTTC; CDR3 protein: CASSPRILSYEQYF
clone size: NA; D gene: TRBD2; V gene: TRBV5-1; J gene: TRBJ2-7; CDR3 DNA: TGCGCCAGCAGCTTATTTCGCACTAGCGGGAGCTACGAGCAGTACTTC; CDR3 protein: CASSLFRTSGSYEQYF
clone size: NA; D gene: NA; V gene: TRBV5-4; J gene: TRBJ2-7; CDR3 DNA: TGTGCCAGCAGCGACGCTTTGAGCTCCTACGAGCAGTACTTC; CDR3 protein: CASSDALSSYEQYF
clone size: NA; D gene: NA; V gene: TRBV29-1; J gene: TRBJ2-1; CDR3 DNA: TGCAGCGCGGCCGTCTCGGACAATGAGCAGTTCTTC; CDR3 protein: CSAAVSDNEQFF
clone size: NA; D gene: TRBD1; V gene: TRBV7-9; J gene: TRBJ2-5; CDR3 DNA: TGTGCCAGCAGCTACCTAGGACAGGGAAAGGAAGAGACCCAGTACTTC; CDR3 protein: CASSYLGQGKEETQYF
clone size: few; D gene: NA; V gene: TRBV30; J gene: TRBJ2-2; CDR3 DNA: TGTGCCTGGAGTAAAGACGGACCCGGGGAGCTGTTTTTT; CDR3 protein: CAWSKDGPGELFF
clone size: NA; D gene: NA; V gene: TRBV7-2; J gene: TRBJ2-1; CDR3 DNA: TGTGCCAGCAGCTCGCTTAGTGCCTCCTACAATGAGCAGTTCTTC; CDR3 protein: CASSSLSASYNEQFF
clone size: NA; D gene: NA; V gene: TRBV6-5; J gene: TRBJ1-2; CDR3 DNA: TGTGCCACCTCTGGGCCGGGACAACCCTATGGCTACACCTTC; CDR3 protein: CATSGPGQPYGYTF
clone size: NA; D gene: NA; V gene: TRBV27; J gene: TRBJ2-6; CDR3 DNA: TGTGCCAGCAGTTTATCAATCTCCGGGGCCAACGTCCTGACTTTC; CDR3 protein: CASSLSISGANVLTF
clone size: NA; D gene: TRBD1; V gene: TRBV4-1; J gene: TRBJ2-1; CDR3 DNA: TGCGCCAGCAGGGACAGGCATGAGCAGTTCTTC; CDR3 protein: CASRDRHEQFF